The 24 T cell receptor beta chains presented below share a single source sample, sequenced in a study of blood T cell repertoires in COVID-19. Assay: immunoSEQ multiplex PCR; the TCRdb copy retains only in-frame clones and omits some. The data hold some 150,000 clones, with about 76% observed a single time. The sequencing input was peripheral blood. All receptors come from a woman aged 55-70 years with active or convalescent COVID-19.

The gene calls are TRBV9 and TRBJ2-7; the match to TRBD2 covers 9 bases. The germline V gene has CDR1 SGDLS and CDR2 YYNGEE. Trimming at V came to 4 bases and at J to 4 bases, leaving 9 bases not matched to a gene. The CDR3 is 15 amino acids. CDR3 in amino acids: CASSPGLAGEYEQYF. The CDR3 DNA follows: TGTGCCAGCAGCCCCGGTTTAGCGGGAGAGTACGAGCAGTACTTC.

V usage is TRBV28 and J usage is TRBJ2-1, with 9 bases matching TRBD2. J gave up 2 bases and V 4 bases, and 6 bases lay outside the gene matches. This CDR3 has 16 residues. Germline V gene data show CDR1 as MDHEN and CDR2 as SYDVKM. The CDR3 DNA reads TGTGCCAGCAGTTCCAGACTAGCGGCTACCTACAATGAGCAGTTCTTC. It specifies CASSSRLAATYNEQFF.

The V gene is TRBV7-2, the J gene TRBJ2-1, with D possibly TRBD1 on 6 matching bases. Trimming shortened V by 1 base and J by 4 bases, and 11 bases separated the two germline ends. The germline V gene has CDR1 SGHTA and CDR2 FQGNSA. The CDR3 covers 15 residues. The CDR3 reads CASSLEGTPYNEQFF. CDR3 nucleotide sequence: TGTGCCAGCAGCTTAGAAGGGACACCTTACAATGAGCAGTTCTTC.

V gene TRBV5-6 combines with J gene TRBJ2-1, with D possibly matching TRBD2 (5 bases). The CDR3 is 13 amino acids. V lost 6 bases and J 7 bases, leaving 14 bases between the germline ends. Per the germline V gene, CDR1 is SGHDT and CDR2 is YYEEEE. CDR3 DNA: TGTGCCAGCACCAATGAGGGTTGGAATGAGCAGTTCTTC. Translating it yields CASTNEGWNEQFF. The whole variable domain, filled in from reference TRBV5-6 and TRBJ2-1, reads DAGVTQSPTHLIKTRGQQVTLRCSPKSGHDTVSWYQQALGQGPQFIFQYYEEEERQRGNFPDRFSGHQFPNYSSELNVNALLLGDSALYLCASTNEGWNEQFFGPGTRLTVL.

The chain joins TRBV5-1 to TRBJ2-1; D might be TRBD1 (6 bases). V shed 3 bases and J shed 3 bases, with 13 bases lying between them. The CDR3 has 15 residues. From germline, CDR1 is SGHRS and CDR2 YFSETQ. CDR3 coding DNA: TGCGCCAGCAGCTCAGAGGGGGTCGACTACAATGAGCAGTTCTTC. Its protein is CASSSEGVDYNEQFF.

The chain joins TRBV30 to TRBJ1-4; no firm D call. The CDR3 is made up of 13 amino acids. Per the germline V gene, CDR1 is GTSNPN and CDR2 is SVGIG (reference sequence). Trimming shortened V by 2 bases and J by 8 bases, and 12 bases separated the two germline ends. CDR3 amino acids: CAWSQARGEKLFF. Here the CDR3 DNA reads TGTGCCTGGAGTCAGGCCCGGGGAGAAAAACTGTTTTTT.

V usage is TRBV19 and J usage is TRBJ2-1; 7 nucleotides align to TRBD2. This CDR3 contains 14 residues. CDR1 is LNHDA and CDR2 is SQIVND in the germline V gene (reference sequence). The V gene end was trimmed by 7 bases and the J gene end by 5 bases; junction bases not matched to a gene: 8. CDR3 region: CASKRSGEHNEQFF. In DNA form, the CDR3 reads TGTGCCAGTAAGAGGAGCGGGGAACACAATGAGCAGTTCTTC. Filled out from reference TRBV19 and TRBJ2-1, the complete variable domain reads DGGITQSPKYLFRKEGQNVTLSCEQNLNHDAMYWYRQDPGQGLRLIYYSQIVNDFQKGDIAEGYSVSREKKESFPLTVTSAQKNPTAFYLCASKRSGEHNEQFFGPGTRLTVL.

This clone showed up just a few times. The V and J genes are TRBV20-1 and TRBJ1-1; no clear D. V was cut by 6 bases and J by 4 bases, with 9 bases left in between. Germline V gene lookup returns CDR1 DFQATT and CDR2 SNEGSKA (reference sequence). The CDR3 has 11 amino acids. CDR3 residues: CSAGSGTEAFF. As DNA, the CDR3 is TGCAGTGCCGGAAGCGGCACTGAAGCTTTCTTT.

This clone was detected a few times. The chain joins TRBV28 to TRBJ1-5; tentative D call: TRBD1 (6 bases). From germline, CDR1 is MDHEN and CDR2 SYDVKM. This CDR3 comprises 16 residues. Trimming pared 7 bases from V and 2 bases from J, leaving 18 bases between. The CDR3 DNA reads as TGTGCCAGCACCGCACAGGGTATGATAGGCAATCAGCCCCAGCATTTT. This codes for CASTAQGMIGNQPQHF.

A single count supports this clone. The chain couples TRBV3-1 (or the pseudogene TRBV3-2) to TRBJ2-7, with D possibly TRBD2 on 6 matching bases. V was pared by 1 base and J by 2 bases, with 12 bases between. The CDR3 runs 15 residues. In germline, CDR1 is LGHDT, CDR2 YNNKEL (reference sequence). In nucleotides, the CDR3 is TGTGCCAGCAGCCAAGCGGCGGGATCCCCCTACGAGCAGTACTTC. It specifies CASSQAAGSPYEQYF.

The CDR3 nucleotides read TGTGCCAGCAGCTTGGACGATTGGCAGGGGGCGATCAACAATCAGCCCCAGCATTTT. Translated: CASSLDDWQGAINNQPQHF. The rearrangement joins TRBV5-6 to TRBJ1-5, with TRBD1 matching over 8 bases. V lost 0 bases, J lost 3 bases, and 14 bases stayed unmatched. Germline CDR1 and CDR2: SGHDT and YYEEEE. The CDR3 extends over 19 amino acids. Using reference TRBV5-6 and TRBJ1-5 for the parts outside the CDR3, the full variable domain is DAGVTQSPTHLIKTRGQQVTLRCSPKSGHDTVSWYQQALGQGPQFIFQYYEEEERQRGNFPDRFSGHQFPNYSSELNVNALLLGDSALYLCASSLDDWQGAINNQPQHFGDGTRLSIL.

This chain uses TRBV5-1 with TRBJ2-1; D might be TRBD2 (6 bases). Trimming took off 4 bases at V and 1 base at J, with 12 bases between the two ends. CDR3 size: 15 residues. CDR1 is SGHRS and CDR2 is YFSETQ in the germline V gene. This CDR3 is CASSDTSTSYNEQFF. The CDR3 DNA follows: TGCGCCAGCAGCGACACTAGCACTTCCTACAATGAGCAGTTCTTC.

The chain has TRBV12-3 or TRBV12-4 and TRBJ2-1, with D tentatively TRBD2 (5 bases). The V end was cut by 7 bases, the J end by 4 bases, with 11 bases between. CDR3 length equals 13 residues. CDR3 coding DNA: TGTGCCAGCACCTGGACTCTGTACAATGAGCAGTTCTTC. Its translation is CASTWTLYNEQFF.

This chain connects TRBV28 to TRBJ2-5; 9 bases map to TRBD2. CDR1 and CDR2 from the germline V gene are MDHEN and SYDVKM. This CDR3 has 14 amino acids. V lost 5 bases, J lost 5 bases, and 6 bases stayed unmatched. The CDR3 bases are TGTGCCAGCAGTGGAGCGGGGGGCCTGGAGACCCAGTACTTC. Translating gives CASSGAGGLETQYF.

This chain uses TRBV6-2 or TRBV6-3 with TRBJ2-7, with a possible D match to TRBD1 (6 bases). CDR1 is MNHEY, CDR2 SVGEGT, per germline. V was cut by 2 bases and J by 6 bases, with 14 bases left in between. CDR3 size: 14 residues. The CDR3 here is CASSYASGVIEQYF. The DNA for the CDR3 is TGTGCCAGCAGTTACGCTTCAGGGGTCATCGAGCAGTACTTC.

V usage is TRBV5-4 and J usage is TRBJ2-6; D gene ambiguous. CDR1 is SGHNT, CDR2 YYREEE, per germline (reference sequence). V was shortened by 2 bases and J by 0 bases, with 6 bases between the two germline ends. The CDR3 has 15 residues. CDR3 bases: TGTGCCAGCAGCTTCTTATTCTCTGGGGCCAACGTCCTGACTTTC. Translating it yields CASSFLFSGANVLTF.

DNA of the CDR3: TGCAGTGCTAGAGTGGGGGGCACCATATATTTT. This encodes CSARVGGTIYF. The V gene is TRBV20-1, the J gene TRBJ1-3; TRBD1 might be the D (5 bases). V was shortened by 1 base and J by 9 bases, with 7 bases between the two germline ends. This CDR3 is built from 11 residues. Germline CDR1 is DFQATT and CDR2 is SNEGSKA (reference sequence).

The chain links TRBV28 to TRBJ2-3, with 8 bases fitting TRBD1. Germline trimming cut 9 bases from V and 1 base from J; bases unmatched to any gene: 6. CDR3 size: 14 residues. The germline V gene has CDR1 MDHEN and CDR2 SYDVKM. The CDR3 coding sequence is TGTGCCAGTGGTGACAGGGGTGGCACAGATACGCAGTATTTT. Protein sequence: CASGDRGGTDTQYF.

The chain links TRBV5-4 to TRBJ2-5; TRBD2 matches at 12 bases. CDR3 length: 15 residues. V was clipped by 3 bases and J by 4 bases; unmatched bases: 4. Germline assignment: CDR1 SGHNT and CDR2 YYREEE (reference sequence). The chain's CDR3 is CASSSSGGASETQYF. The DNA for the CDR3 is TGTGCCAGCAGCTCTAGCGGGGGGGCCTCAGAGACCCAGTACTTC. The variable domain in full, with the rest retrieved from reference TRBV5-4 and TRBJ2-5, is ETGVTQSPTHLIKTRGQQVTLRCSSQSGHNTVSWYQQALGQGPQFIFQYYREEENGRGNFPPRFSGLQFPNYSSELNVNALELDDSALYLCASSSSGGASETQYFGPGTRLLVL.

The chain uses TRBV5-1 and TRBJ1-3; D is unresolved. V was cut by 4 bases and J by 2 bases, with 10 bases left in between. This CDR3 has 14 amino acids. Germline-derived CDR1 and CDR2 are SGHRS and YFSETQ. The CDR3 DNA follows: TGCGCCAGCAGCGACCGGACTGCTGGAAACACCATATATTTT. This encodes CASSDRTAGNTIYF.

This clone was detected only a few times. This chain uses TRBV7-3 with TRBJ1-1, with 9 bases lining up with TRBD1. J gave up 5 bases and V 4 bases, and 8 bases lay outside the gene matches. This CDR3 is 15 amino acids long. Per the germline V gene, CDR1 is SGHTA and CDR2 is FQGTGA. CDR3: CASSSTGGMGTEAFF. In nucleotides, the CDR3 is TGTGCCAGCAGCTCAACAGGGGGCATGGGAACTGAAGCTTTCTTT.

This clone was detected a few times. V and J are TRBV11-2 and TRBJ1-3; 8 nucleotides line up with TRBD1. CDR3 length equals 13 residues. CDR1 and CDR2 (germline): SGHAT, FQNNGV. Trimming at V came to 5 bases and at J to 7 bases, leaving 4 bases not matched to a gene. CDR3 sequence: CASSPRQGNTIYF. DNA of the CDR3: TGTGCCAGCAGCCCACGACAGGGGAACACCATATATTTT.

This clone was counted once. This chain connects TRBV6-5 to TRBJ1-1; D gene ambiguous. Germline CDR1 and CDR2: MNHEY and SVGAGI. The CDR3 totals 14 residues. V gave up 6 bases and J gave up 8 bases, with 19 bases separating them. The CDR3 nucleotides are TGTGCCAGCAGACTAACATCAACTCAGTCCGAAGCTTTCTTT. Protein: CASRLTSTQSEAFF.

The chain recombines TRBV7-8 with TRBJ2-1, with TRBD2 matching over 8 bases. With V trimmed by 6 bases and J by 2 bases, 9 bases remained unmatched. The germline V gene encodes CDR1 SGHVS and CDR2 FQNEAQ. CDR3 size: 16 residues. CDR3 nucleotide sequence: TGTGCCAGCAGACCAACAGCGGGAGCTGCCTACAATGAGCAGTTCTTC. Encoded protein: CASRPTAGAAYNEQFF.